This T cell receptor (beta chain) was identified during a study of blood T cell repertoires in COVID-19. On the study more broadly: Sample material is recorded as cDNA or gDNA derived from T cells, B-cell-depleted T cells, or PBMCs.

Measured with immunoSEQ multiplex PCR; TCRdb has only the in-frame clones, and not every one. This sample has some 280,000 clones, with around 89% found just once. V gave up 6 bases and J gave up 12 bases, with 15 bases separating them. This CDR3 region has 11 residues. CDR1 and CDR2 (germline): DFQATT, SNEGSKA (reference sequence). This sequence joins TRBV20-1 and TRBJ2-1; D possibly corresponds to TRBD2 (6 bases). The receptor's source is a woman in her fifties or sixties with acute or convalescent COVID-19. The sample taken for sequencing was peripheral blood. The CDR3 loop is CSAESRDLQFF. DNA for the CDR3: TGCAGTGCCGAGTCCCGGGACTTGCAGTTCTTC.